This is a list of T cell receptor beta chains from one sample in a study of OX40 agonist ivuxolimab in advanced cancers. Some clones are missing from TCRdb's copy, which holds only in-frame ones; the method was immunoSEQ multiplex PCR. The sample has approximately 37,000 clones; around 83% are singletons. The sample was CD4+ or CD8+ T cells sorted from blood, taken in a trial of the OX40 agonist ivuxolimab. The origin of the receptors is an adult with an advanced solid tumor such as melanoma, head and neck, liver or kidney cancer. The CDR3 runs from the conserved cysteine through the conserved F or W. Fields, in order: J gene, D gene, V gene, clone size, CDR3 protein, CDR3 DNA. D genes are given only for firm matches. Clone size is given for some rows only: seen once, a few or many times, or a class if the clone is expanded.

TRBJ2-2 | TRBD1 | TRBV19 | NA | CASRQGVYTGELFF | TGTGCCAGTAGACAGGGGGTATACACCGGGGAGCTGTTTTTT
TRBJ2-5 | NA | TRBV2 | few | CASSELALSVETQYF | TGTGCCAGCAGTGAACTAGCCTTATCTGTAGAGACCCAGTACTTC
TRBJ2-5 | NA | TRBV5-6 | NA | CASSLRGQETQYF | TGTGCCAGCAGCTTGCGGGGGCAAGAGACCCAGTACTTC
TRBJ2-2 | NA | TRBV5-4 | NA | CASSRAGPNTGELFF | TGTGCCAGCAGCCGGGCAGGGCCGAACACCGGGGAGCTGTTTTTT
TRBJ1-6 | NA | TRBV6-5 | NA | CASRAGVSINSPLHF | TGTGCCAGCAGGGCAGGGGTTTCGATTAATTCACCCCTCCACTTT
TRBJ2-3 | NA | TRBV2 | NA | CASSSRVRSADTQYF | TGTGCCAGCAGTTCAAGAGTTCGTAGCGCAGATACGCAGTATTTT
TRBJ2-7 | NA | TRBV18 | NA | CASSGPTSSYEQYF | TGTGCCAGCTCCGGTCCCACCAGCTCCTACGAGCAGTACTTC
TRBJ2-7 | NA | TRBV5-4 | once | CASSLARGSEQYF | TGTGCCAGCAGCTTGGCCCGGGGATCCGAGCAGTACTTC
TRBJ2-7 | TRBD2 | TRBV7-2 | NA | CASRGSRTSGGGYEQYF | TGTGCCAGCAGAGGGTCTCGGACTAGCGGGGGGGGCTACGAGCAGTACTTC
TRBJ2-5 | NA | TRBV9 | NA | CASSADPGQQETQYF | TGTGCCAGCAGCGCAGACCCCGGACAGCAAGAGACCCAGTACTTC
TRBJ1-6 | NA | TRBV27 | once | CASRRGASYNSPLHF | TGTGCCAGCAGGAGGGGGGCCTCCTATAATTCACCCCTCCACTTT
TRBJ2-5 | NA | TRBV30 | NA | CAWSVRRLETQYF | TGTGCCTGGAGTGTACGTCGGCTGGAGACCCAGTACTTC
TRBJ2-7 | NA | TRBV7-9 | once | CASSLVFASSYEQYF | TGTGCCAGCAGCTTAGTATTCGCTAGCTCCTACGAGCAGTACTTC
TRBJ1-4 | NA | TRBV19 | few | CASQTTTNEKLFF | TGTGCCAGCCAAACGACAACTAATGAAAAACTGTTTTTT
TRBJ2-3 | TRBD2 | TRBV5-4 | once | CASTNLWEGRGTDTQYF | TGTGCCAGCACCAACCTTTGGGAGGGCCGGGGCACAGATACGCAGTATTTT
TRBJ1-2 | NA | TRBV15 | once | CATSRDYRDGYTF | TGTGCCACCAGCAGAGATTACAGGGATGGCTACACCTTC
TRBJ2-3 | TRBD2 | TRBV4-1 | once | CASSQEGGFGTDTQYF | TGCGCCAGCAGCCAAGAGGGGGGGTTTGGGACAGATACGCAGTATTTT
TRBJ2-5 | NA | TRBV28 | few | CASSAPVRGQTQYF | TGTGCCAGCAGTGCCCCGGTTCGCGGGCAGACCCAGTACTTC
TRBJ2-5 | NA | TRBV25-1 | NA | CASSESGTGSGETQYF | TGTGCCAGCAGTGAATCAGGGACGGGTTCCGGGGAGACCCAGTACTTC
TRBJ2-5 | NA | TRBV7-3 | NA | CASSPNGVETQYF | TGTGCCAGCAGCCCTAACGGGGTGGAGACCCAGTACTTC
TRBJ1-1 | TRBD1 | TRBV5-1 | NA | CASSPGQGTEAFF | TGCGCCAGCAGCCCGGGACAGGGTACTGAAGCTTTCTTT
TRBJ1-5 | NA | TRBV5-1 | NA | CASSPGPSGNQAQHF | TGCGCCAGCAGCCCGGGCCCCTCCGGCAATCAGGCCCAGCATTTT
TRBJ2-1 | NA | TRBV7-2 | few | CASSFTAYNEQFF | TGTGCCAGCAGCTTCACGGCCTACAATGAGCAGTTCTTC
TRBJ2-2 | NA | TRBV9 | NA | CASSVESPGELFF | TGTGCCAGCAGCGTAGAATCGCCCGGGGAGCTGTTTTTT
TRBJ1-1 | NA | TRBV6-1 | once | CASNLGRAEAFF | TGTGCCAGCAACTTGGGGAGGGCTGAAGCTTTCTTT
TRBJ1-2 | NA | TRBV5-1 | NA | CASSLRGDYGYTF | TGCGCCAGCAGCTTGAGAGGGGACTATGGCTACACCTTC
TRBJ2-7 | TRBD2 | TRBV11-1 | NA | CASSPIGLGGEQYF | TGTGCCAGCAGCCCGATAGGTTTGGGGGGGGAGCAGTACTTC
TRBJ2-1 | NA | TRBV18 | once | CASSPTLVDEQFF | TGTGCCAGCTCACCCACACTAGTAGATGAGCAGTTCTTC
TRBJ2-6 | NA | TRBV11-2 | NA | CASTPSYSGANVLTF | TGTGCCAGCACCCCTAGCTACTCTGGGGCCAACGTCCTGACTTTC
TRBJ1-1 | NA | TRBV6-5 | NA | CASSYSRGNTEAFF | TGTGCCAGCAGTTACTCGCGAGGGAACACTGAAGCTTTCTTT
TRBJ2-7 | NA | TRBV6-5 | NA | CASSYSFGSSYEQYF | TGTGCCAGCAGTTACTCGTTCGGGAGCTCCTACGAGCAGTACTTC
TRBJ2-7 | TRBD2 | TRBV29-1 | NA | CSVGQTTTSQPLSYEQYF | TGCAGCGTTGGACAAACTACGACTAGCCAGCCCCTCTCCTACGAGCAGTACTTC
TRBJ2-7 | NA | TRBV6-5 | NA | CASRSGTDPVHEQYF | TGTGCCAGCAGATCCGGGACGGACCCAGTCCACGAGCAGTACTTC
TRBJ2-5 | NA | TRBV27 | NA | CASSLFSGGYQETQYF | TGTGCCAGCAGTTTATTCTCAGGAGGGTACCAAGAGACCCAGTACTTC
TRBJ2-7 | TRBD1 | TRBV5-1 | NA | CASSSGTGALEQYF | TGCGCCAGCAGCTCCGGGACAGGGGCGCTCGAGCAGTACTTC
TRBJ2-7 | NA | TRBV19 | NA | CASSIVSQEIYEQYF | TGTGCCAGTAGTATAGTGTCACAGGAGATATACGAGCAGTACTTC
TRBJ1-6 | NA | TRBV7-2 | NA | CASSYRPQNSPLHF | TGTGCCAGCAGCTACCGACCTCAGAATTCACCCCTCCACTTT
TRBJ2-7 | NA | TRBV7-9 | few | CASSRGYEQYF | TGTGCCAGCAGCCGCGGGTACGAGCAGTACTTC
TRBJ1-1 | NA | TRBV18 | NA | CASSWTGMNTEAFF | TGTGCCAGCTCATGGACGGGCATGAACACTGAAGCTTTCTTT
TRBJ2-3 | NA | TRBV11-2 | NA | CASLGVVGSSTDTQYF | TGTGCCAGCTTAGGGGTGGTGGGGTCTAGCACAGATACGCAGTATTTT
TRBJ2-2 | NA | TRBV18 | NA | CASSGRSGELFF | TGTGCCAGCTCCGGACGGAGCGGGGAGCTGTTTTTT
TRBJ2-2 | TRBD2 | TRBV6-1 | NA | CASSPSGGRTGELFF | TGTGCCAGCAGTCCTAGCGGGGGGCGGACCGGGGAGCTGTTTTTT
TRBJ1-5 | NA | TRBV5-4 | NA | CASSQNPNQPQHF | TGTGCCAGCAGCCAAAACCCCAATCAGCCCCAGCATTTT
TRBJ2-3 | NA | TRBV15 | NA | CATSRGTEKVDTQYF | TGTGCCACCAGCAGAGGGACTGAGAAGGTAGATACGCAGTATTTT
TRBJ2-1 | NA | TRBV15 | NA | CATSNLEGGSGPYNEQFF | TGTGCCACCAGCAACCTCGAAGGGGGGAGTGGCCCCTACAATGAGCAGTTCTTC
TRBJ1-6 | NA | TRBV15 | NA | CATSPSSYNSPLHF | TGTGCCACCAGCCCAAGCTCCTATAATTCACCCCTCCACTTT
TRBJ1-2 | NA | TRBV6-4 | once | CASSDTGSYGYTF | TGTGCCAGCAGTGATACAGGGAGCTATGGCTACACCTTC
TRBJ2-1 | TRBD2 | TRBV7-9 | NA | CASGGSGNEQFF | TGTGCGAGCGGGGGGTCTGGGAATGAGCAGTTCTTC
TRBJ1-1 | NA | TRBV5-1 | NA | CASSALQGRNTEAFF | TGCGCCAGCAGCGCCCTACAGGGACGGAACACTGAAGCTTTCTTT
TRBJ2-6 | NA | TRBV6-1 | NA | CASSEAAGFGANVLTF | TGTGCCAGCAGTGAAGCGGCAGGCTTTGGGGCCAACGTCCTGACTTTC
TRBJ2-3 | NA | TRBV7-9 | NA | CASSSKWADTQYF | TGTGCCAGCAGCTCGAAATGGGCAGATACGCAGTATTTT
TRBJ1-2 | NA | TRBV7-9 | NA | CASSLAYGNYGYTF | TGTGCCAGCAGCTTAGCTTACGGGAACTATGGCTACACCTTC
TRBJ1-4 | NA | TRBV19 | NA | CASSIGLPGEKLFF | TGTGCCAGTAGTATAGGACTTCCTGGTGAAAAACTGTTTTTT